The 12 T cell receptor beta chains below come from one sample, sequenced in a study of blood T cells in healthy people across ages. Then a second PCR, running roughly 7 to 11 cycles, was carried out with a sample-barcoded 5' primer and a J-beta primer mix. TCRdb re-called the 5' RACE reads with MiXCR, one entry per CDR3 protein. The sample includes around 940,000 distinct CDR3 sequences, roughly half of them seen just once. The material sequenced was blood. The receptors come from a woman between 55 and 75 years old in good health.

The rearrangement joins TRBV4-1 to TRBJ2-6; 12 bases line up with TRBD2. Germline CDR1 and CDR2: MGHRA and YSYEKL. This CDR3 comprises 17 residues. V shed 4 bases, J shed 1 base, and the junction held 2 bases outside the gene matches. The CDR3 protein is CASSRLAGVSGANVLTF. The CDR3 DNA follows: TGCGCCAGCAGCCGACTAGCGGGAGTATCTGGGGCCAACGTCCTGACTTTC.

This sequence joins TRBV28 and TRBJ2-1; TRBD2 is a possible D gene (5 bases). There are 14 residues in the CDR3. V was trimmed by 4 bases and J by 4 bases, leaving 11 bases between them. Germline V gene lookup returns CDR1 MDHEN and CDR2 SYDVKM. The CDR3 loop reads CASSWIAKYNEQFF. Written as DNA, the CDR3 is TGTGCCAGCAGTTGGATAGCGAAGTACAATGAGCAGTTCTTC. The full variable domain, in which reference TRBV28 and TRBJ2-1 provide the parts outside the CDR3, is DVKVTQSSRYLVKRTGEKVFLECVQDMDHENMFWYRQDPGLGLRLIYFSYDVKMKEKGDIPEGYSVSREKKERFSLILESASTNQTSMYLCASSWIAKYNEQFFGPGTRLTVL.

The V call is TRBV5-1, the J call TRBJ2-1, with 8 bases that match TRBD2. The germline V gene has CDR1 SGHRS and CDR2 YFSETQ. The CDR3 extends over 16 amino acids. After removal of 3 bases from V and 8 bases from J, the junction contained 13 bases not matched to a gene. CDR3 in DNA: TGCGCCAGCAGCTCTTCACTAGCGGTGAAAGAGGATGAGCAGTTCTTC. This codes for CASSSSLAVKEDEQFF.

The chain uses TRBV29-1 and TRBJ2-7; D possibly matches TRBD1 or TRBD2 (6 bases each). The ends were cut back, 5 bases at V and 6 bases at J, with 11 bases in the middle. The V gene's germline CDR1 is SQVTM and CDR2 ANQGSEA. This CDR3 is 11 amino acids long. CDR3 residues: CSVWGALEQYF. CDR3 nucleotides: TGCAGCGTTTGGGGGGCTCTCGAGCAGTACTTC.

The chain uses TRBV18 and TRBJ2-7; D is unclear. The CDR3 loop spans 14 amino acids. In germline, CDR1 is KGHSH, CDR2 LQKENI. V shed 1 base and J shed 6 bases, with 13 bases lying between them. The CDR3 coding sequence is TGTGCCAGCTCACCACTGGGCCCTCCAGGCGAGCAGTACTTC. Translated, it gives CASSPLGPPGEQYF.

A note on this clonotype: An end of the junction does not agree with germline; a read error may underlie this. The J gene is TRBJ2-5, the V gene TRBV28; D unresolved. The last part of the DNA fits TRBJ2-7 better; the J call may be wrong. CDR3 length: 14 amino acids. The germline V gene encodes CDR1 MDHEN and CDR2 SYDVKM. The CDR3 reads CASRLFGGAYEQYF. In DNA form, the CDR3 reads TGTGCCAGCAGGTTATTTGGCGGCGCCTACGAGCAGTACTTC.

This clonotype was counted ten times or more. The chain combines TRBV13 with TRBJ2-7, with no clear D. V was shortened by 3 bases and J by 4 bases, with 31 bases between the two germline ends. Germline V gives CDR1 PRHDT, CDR2 FYEKMQ (reference sequence). The CDR3 covers 20 residues. The DNA of the CDR3 is TGTGCCAGCAGCTTTCCCCTCTTGGACCTAAGACGAACATACTTTTACGAGCAGTACTTC. Protein product: CASSFPLLDLRRTYFYEQYF.

V gene TRBV5-1 combines with J gene TRBJ2-5; D is undetermined. The ends were cut back, 1 base at V and 5 bases at J, with 12 bases in the middle. CDR3 length: 14 residues. Looked up from germline, CDR1 is SGHRS and CDR2 is YFSETQ. CDR3 residues: CASSLYAGWETQYF. The CDR3 DNA reads as TGCGCCAGCAGCTTGTATGCAGGTTGGGAGACCCAGTACTTC.

Notes on this clonotype: A much larger clone sits a single nucleotide away, making a read error possible. The chain couples TRBV5-6 to TRBJ2-3, with D possibly being TRBD1 (5 bases). CDR1 SGHDT and CDR2 YYEEEE come from the germline V gene. V lost 2 bases and J lost 2, with 12 bases in between. The CDR3 consists of 15 residues. In nucleotides, the CDR3 is TGTGCCAGCAGCTTTTGGGGCAGGAACACAGATACGCAGTATTTT. This encodes CASSFWGRNTDTQYF.

The chain couples TRBV7-6 to TRBJ2-1; D is possibly TRBD1 or TRBD2 (6 bases each). This CDR3 has 13 residues. Between the trimmed V and J ends, which lost 3 bases and 7 bases, there was a span of 10 bases. The V gene's germline CDR1 is SGHVS and CDR2 FNYEAQ. The CDR3 protein is CASSFGGTNEQFF. Here the CDR3 DNA reads TGTGCCAGCAGCTTCGGCGGGACAAATGAGCAGTTCTTC.

This chain uses TRBV25-1 with TRBJ2-7; unclear D gene. This CDR3 has 12 residues. V lost 4 bases and J lost 4, with 8 bases in between. CDR1 is MGHDK and CDR2 is SYGVNS in the germline V gene. The CDR3 DNA sequence: TGTGCCAGCAGTGCTTATGGGTACGAGCAGTACTTC. Translated, it gives CASSAYGYEQYF.

The V and J genes are TRBV5-1 and TRBJ2-1; 8 bases line up with TRBD1. CDR3 size: 15 residues. Germline V gene lookup returns CDR1 SGHRS and CDR2 YFSETQ. J lost 1 base, V lost 4 bases, and 4 bases had no gene match. CDR3 nucleotides: TGCGCCAGCAGCAGGACAGGGCGTTCCTACAATGAGCAGTTCTTC. Protein: CASSRTGRSYNEQFF. Full variable domain (remainder filled in from reference TRBV5-1 and TRBJ2-1): KAGVTQTPRYLIKTRGQQVTLSCSPISGHRSVSWYQQTPGQGLQFLFEYFSETQRNKGNFPGRFSGRQFSNSRSEMNVSTLELGDSALYLCASSRTGRSYNEQFFGPGTRLTVL.